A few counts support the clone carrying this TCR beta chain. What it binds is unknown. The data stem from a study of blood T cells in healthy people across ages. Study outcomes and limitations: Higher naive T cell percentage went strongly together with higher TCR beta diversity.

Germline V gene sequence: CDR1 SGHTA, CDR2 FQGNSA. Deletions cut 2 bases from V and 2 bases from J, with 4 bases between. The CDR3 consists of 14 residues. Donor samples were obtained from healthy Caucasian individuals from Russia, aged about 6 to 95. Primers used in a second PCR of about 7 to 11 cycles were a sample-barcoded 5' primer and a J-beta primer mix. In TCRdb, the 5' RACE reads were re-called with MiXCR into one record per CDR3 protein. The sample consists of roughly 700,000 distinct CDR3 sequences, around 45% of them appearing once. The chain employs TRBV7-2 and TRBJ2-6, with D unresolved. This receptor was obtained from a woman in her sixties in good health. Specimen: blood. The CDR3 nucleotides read TGTGCCAGCAGCTTATGGACTGGGGCCAACGTCCTGACTTTC. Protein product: CASSLWTGANVLTF.